Detailed here is one TCR beta chain. This record belongs to a study of blood T cell repertoires in COVID-19. Study overall: Acute and convalescent COVID-19 specimens originated in the United States, Italy and Spain. T cells, B-cell-depleted T cells, or PBMCs provided the cDNA or gDNA that served as material.

In the original analysis: Amplifying reference gene primers gave estimates of nucleated cell counts. Sequencing was performed with immunoSEQ multiplex PCR; in TCRdb, only in-frame clones are kept and a portion is missing. Clone size and the V and J calls come from that table; the DNA yielded D and trimming. The sample consists of 100,000 or so clones, 81% of them appearing once. This TCR derives from a woman between 65 and 79 years old with acute or convalescent COVID-19. The sample comprised peripheral blood.

The CDR3 reads CASRTLAGGFSYNEQFF. The CDR3 DNA is TGTGCCAGCAGGACCCTGGCGGGGGGTTTCTCCTACAATGAGCAGTTCTTC. V usage is TRBV28 and J usage is TRBJ2-1; 8 bases align to TRBD2. This CDR3 has 17 amino acids. Trimming took 6 bases from V and 0 from J; bases not matched to a gene: 10. Germline V lookup: CDR1 MDHEN, CDR2 SYDVKM.